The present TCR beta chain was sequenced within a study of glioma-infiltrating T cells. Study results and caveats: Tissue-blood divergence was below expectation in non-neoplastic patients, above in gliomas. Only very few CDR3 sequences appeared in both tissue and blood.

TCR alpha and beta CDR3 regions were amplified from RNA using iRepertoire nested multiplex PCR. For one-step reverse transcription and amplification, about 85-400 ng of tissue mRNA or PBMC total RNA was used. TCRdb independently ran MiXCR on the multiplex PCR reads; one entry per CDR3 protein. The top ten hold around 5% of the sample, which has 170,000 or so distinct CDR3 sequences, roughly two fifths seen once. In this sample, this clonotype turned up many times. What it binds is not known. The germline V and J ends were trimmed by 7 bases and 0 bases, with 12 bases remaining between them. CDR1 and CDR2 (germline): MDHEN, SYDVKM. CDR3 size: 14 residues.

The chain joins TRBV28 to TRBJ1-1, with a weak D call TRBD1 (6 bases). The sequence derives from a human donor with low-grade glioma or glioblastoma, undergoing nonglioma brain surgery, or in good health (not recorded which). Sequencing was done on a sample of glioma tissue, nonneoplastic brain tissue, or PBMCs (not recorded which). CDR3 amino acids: CASTRTGMNTEAFF. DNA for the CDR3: TGTGCCAGCACCCGAACAGGGATGAACACTGAAGCTTTCTTT.